A selection of T cell receptor beta chains follows, all from one sample in a study of blood T cell repertoires in COVID-19. The assay was immunoSEQ multiplex PCR, and TCRdb's table has in-frame clones only and misses some. The sample yields about 42,000 clones, about nine tenths seen once. Sequencing was done on a sample of peripheral blood. The receptors derive from a human donor in a cohort sampled during active COVID-19. Each CDR3 is given with its conserved first and last residue. D genes are given only for firm matches. Size values are once, few and many counts, or a class for expanded clones, and some rows have none.

>TRBV19|.|.|TRBJ1-6
CASSIVRGGNSPLHF
TGTGCCAGTAGTATTGTGCGCGGAGGAAATTCACCCCTCCACTTT
>TRBV6-1|.|.|TRBJ1-1
CASSEGRPEAFF
TGTGCCAGCAGTGAGGGGCGCCCTGAAGCTTTCTTT
>TRBV12-3/TRBV12-4|.|.|TRBJ1-1
CASQWTMNTEAFF
TGTGCCTCACAGTGGACTATGAACACTGAAGCTTTCTTT
>TRBV3-1/TRBV3-2|.|TRBD1|TRBJ1-1
CASRTGGNTEAFF
TGTGCCAGCAGGACAGGGGGGAACACTGAAGCTTTCTTT
>TRBV27|few|TRBD1|TRBJ1-6
CASSWTGTLNSPLHF
TGTGCCAGCAGTTGGACAGGGACCCTCAATTCACCCCTCCACTTT
>TRBV5-1|.|.|TRBJ2-6
CASSRTPGTGANVLTF
TGCGCCAGCAGCAGGACCCCAGGGACTGGGGCCAACGTCCTGACTTTC
>TRBV9|once|.|TRBJ1-2
CASSVAGDYGYTF
TGTGCCAGCAGCGTAGCAGGGGACTATGGCTACACCTTC
>TRBV19|.|TRBD1|TRBJ1-5
CASSIPRGQGYQPQHF
TGTGCCAGTAGTATACCTCGGGGACAGGGGTACCAGCCCCAGCATTTT
>TRBV5-1|.|.|TRBJ2-5
CASSQGSQGTQYF
TGCGCCAGCAGCCAGGGTAGTCAAGGGACCCAGTACTTC
>TRBV7-2|.|.|TRBJ2-7
CASSLGAGAYEQYF
TGTGCCAGCAGCCTGGGGGCAGGGGCTTACGAGCAGTACTTC
>TRBV4-3|.|TRBD1|TRBJ1-2
CASSQEGQSNYGYTF
TGCGCCAGCAGCCAAGAGGGACAGTCTAACTATGGCTACACCTTC
>TRBV28|.|TRBD1|TRBJ2-7
CASSFPGTGRDEREQYF
TGTGCCAGCAGTTTCCCAGGGACAGGCCGTGATGAGCGCGAGCAGTACTTC
>TRBV19|.|.|TRBJ2-7
CASSINPGASGEQYF
TGTGCCAGTAGTATAAATCCGGGAGCATCTGGCGAGCAGTACTTC
>TRBV6-6|.|TRBD1|TRBJ2-7
CASSPGTGSSYEQYF
TGTGCCAGCAGTCCCGGGACAGGGAGCTCCTACGAGCAGTACTTC
>TRBV6-5|.|TRBD1|TRBJ1-5
CASSISGQGNQPQHF
TGTGCCAGCAGTATCTCGGGACAGGGGAATCAGCCCCAGCATTTT
>TRBV19|.|TRBD1|TRBJ1-5
CASSMGQRDQPQHF
TGTGCCAGTAGTATGGGACAGAGGGATCAGCCCCAGCATTTT
>TRBV2|.|.|TRBJ1-2
CAIPGNYGYTF
TGTGCCATTCCGGGGAACTATGGCTACACCTTC
>TRBV10-3|once|TRBD1|TRBJ1-5
CAIPDRVGNQPQHF
TGTGCCATCCCGGACAGGGTGGGCAATCAGCCCCAGCATTTT
>TRBV6-5|.|TRBD1|TRBJ2-7
CASRRTQGPEYEQYF
TGTGCCAGCAGGAGAACACAGGGGCCCGAATACGAGCAGTACTTC
>TRBV7-2|.|TRBD1|TRBJ1-3
CASSRDRAGNTIYF
TGTGCCAGCAGCCGGGACAGGGCTGGAAACACCATATATTTT
>TRBV27|once|.|TRBJ1-1
CASSLASGFRTEAFF
TGTGCCAGCAGTTTAGCGTCGGGGTTTCGTACTGAAGCTTTCTTT
>TRBV7-6|once|.|TRBJ1-2
CASSLEPGGSVGGYTF
TGTGCCAGCAGCTTAGAGCCGGGGGGCTCGGTGGGTGGCTACACCTTC
>TRBV19|.|.|TRBJ1-3
CASSPRTASSGNTIYF
TGTGCCAGTAGCCCCCGGACAGCCAGCTCTGGAAACACCATATATTTT
>TRBV7-9|.|.|TRBJ2-7
CASSFFRAGVYYEQYF
TGTGCCAGCAGCTTCTTCAGGGCAGGGGTTTATTACGAGCAGTACTTC
>TRBV19|.|.|TRBJ1-2
CASSGPGTNYGYTF
TGTGCCAGTAGTGGTCCAGGTACTAACTATGGCTACACCTTC
>TRBV6-5|.|.|TRBJ2-7
CASSYSGWNDYEQYF
TGTGCCAGCAGTTACTCCGGGTGGAACGACTACGAGCAGTACTTC
>TRBV6-6|.|.|TRBJ2-7
CASSDRPPLNEQYF
TGTGCCAGCAGTGACAGACCCCCTTTGAACGAGCAGTACTTC
>TRBV6-2/TRBV6-3|.|TRBD1|TRBJ2-7
CASSPDRGLREQYF
TGTGCCAGCAGTCCGGACAGGGGTCTCCGCGAGCAGTACTTC
>TRBV11-2|.|.|TRBJ2-6
CASSPQRGFPASGANVLTF
TGTGCCAGCAGCCCCCAAAGAGGGTTCCCGGCCTCTGGGGCCAACGTCCTGACTTTC
>TRBV7-9|.|TRBD1|TRBJ2-7
CASSATDRGLFYEQYF
TGTGCCAGCAGCGCTACCGACAGGGGACTCTTCTACGAGCAGTACTTC
>TRBV29-1|.|TRBD1|TRBJ1-1
CSVGKGAQTEAFF
TGCAGCGTTGGGAAGGGGGCGCAGACTGAAGCTTTCTTT
>TRBV6-5|.|.|TRBJ1-2
CASSYSAANYGYTF
TGTGCCAGCAGTTACTCCGCAGCTAACTATGGCTACACCTTC
>TRBV4-1|.|TRBD1|TRBJ2-7
CASSQVTGDSYEQYF
TGCGCCAGCAGCCAAGTGACAGGGGACTCCTACGAGCAGTACTTC
>TRBV14|.|TRBD1|TRBJ2-7
CASSQAGQGYYEQYF
TGTGCCAGCAGCCAAGCCGGACAGGGGTACTACGAGCAGTACTTC
>TRBV19|.|.|TRBJ2-7
CASSIQAGSYEQYF
TGTGCCAGTAGTATTCAGGCAGGCTCCTACGAGCAGTACTTC
>TRBV6-6|.|TRBD2|TRBJ2-7
CASSPGLAGGMGIHEQYF
TGTGCCAGCAGTCCGGGACTAGCGGGGGGGATGGGGATCCACGAGCAGTACTTC
>TRBV19|once|TRBD1|TRBJ1-2
CASSRQGNNYGYTF
TGTGCCAGTAGTCGACAGGGAAATAACTATGGCTACACCTTC
>TRBV5-6|.|TRBD1|TRBJ2-5
CASSAGTGAVEETQYF
TGTGCCAGCAGCGCGGGGACAGGGGCAGTTGAAGAGACCCAGTACTTC
>TRBV28|.|.|TRBJ1-1
CASRLAGAWSTEAFF
TGTGCCAGCAGATTAGCGGGGGCGTGGAGCACTGAAGCTTTCTTT
>TRBV4-1|.|TRBD1|TRBJ1-2
CASSLGTGAAGYTF
TGCGCCAGCAGCCTAGGGACAGGGGCTGCGGGCTACACCTTC
>TRBV6-6|.|TRBD2|TRBJ2-1
CASSYVSSGDNEQFF
TGTGCCAGCAGTTACGTGTCTAGCGGGGACAATGAGCAGTTCTTC
>TRBV28|.|TRBD1|TRBJ1-3
CASSPTGTGGDTIYF
TGTGCCAGCAGTCCCACCGGGACAGGGGGAGACACCATATATTTT
>TRBV7-2|.|TRBD1|TRBJ2-1
CASSPGQGRLNEQFF
TGTGCCAGCAGCCCTGGACAGGGGCGGTTGAATGAGCAGTTCTTC
>TRBV4-3|.|.|TRBJ1-5
CASSQDRAQPQHF
TGCGCCAGCAGCCAAGACAGGGCGCAGCCCCAGCATTTT
>TRBV4-1|.|TRBD2|TRBJ2-1
CASRATSGPYNEQFF
TGCGCCAGCAGGGCGACTAGCGGACCGTACAATGAGCAGTTCTTC